This is a list of T cell receptor beta chains from one sample in a study of cytomegalovirus exposure and HLA in healthy donors. TCRdb keeps only in-frame clones here, not all; method: immunoSEQ multiplex PCR. Here the sample spans about 160,000 clones, 75% being singletons. The sample was PBMCs. These receptors were taken from a woman between 50 and 59 years old in good health and CMV-seropositive. The CDR3 runs from the conserved cysteine through the conserved F or W. The order of the fields is D gene, J gene, V gene, clone size, CDR3 protein, CDR3 DNA. The D gene is left open where the match is weak. For some rows the clone size is stated as once, few or many, or as a class when expanded; others skip it.

TRBD1 | TRBJ2-1 | TRBV7-8 | NA | CASSLAGTGGNEQFF | TGTGCCAGCAGCTTAGCCGGGACAGGGGGCAATGAGCAGTTCTTC
TRBD2 | TRBJ2-2 | TRBV10-3 | once | CAITSSGGATGELFF | TGTGCCATCACCTCGAGCGGGGGCGCGACCGGGGAGCTGTTTTTT
TRBD1 | TRBJ1-2 | TRBV6-1 | NA | CASRQGAQYGYTF | TGTGCCAGCAGACAGGGGGCTCAGTATGGCTACACCTTC
NA | TRBJ1-1 | TRBV11-3 | few | CASSLGAGRAFF | TGTGCCAGCAGCTTAGGCGCAGGGCGAGCTTTCTTT
NA | TRBJ2-5 | TRBV19 | NA | CASSRLNVAGEETQYF | TGTGCCAGTAGCCGCTTAAACGTGGCAGGGGAAGAGACCCAGTACTTC
NA | TRBJ1-3 | TRBV7-9 | once | CASRGGNTIYF | TGTGCCAGCCGGGGTGGAAACACCATATATTTT
NA | TRBJ1-3 | TRBV18 | NA | CASSPMAGDRGNTIYF | TGTGCCAGCTCACCAATGGCGGGGGACCGTGGAAACACCATATATTTT
NA | TRBJ1-3 | TRBV15 | once | CATSREITVPGNTIYF | TGTGCCACCAGCAGAGAAATCACAGTTCCTGGAAACACCATATATTTT
TRBD2 | TRBJ2-1 | TRBV7-6 | few | CASSLQAGGGNEQFF | TGTGCCAGCAGCTTACAAGCGGGGGGGGGCAATGAGCAGTTCTTC
NA | TRBJ1-3 | TRBV6-5 | NA | CASREHSGNTIYF | TGTGCCAGCAGAGAACACTCTGGAAACACCATATATTTT
NA | TRBJ1-1 | TRBV25-1 | NA | CASSRGGNTEAFF | TGTGCCAGCAGTCGCGGGGGAAACACTGAAGCTTTCTTT
NA | TRBJ1-1 | TRBV7-2 | NA | CASSLPQGRGTEAFF | TGTGCCAGCAGCTTACCACAGGGTAGGGGCACTGAAGCTTTCTTT
NA | TRBJ2-7 | TRBV5-4 | NA | CASSRTDSSYEQYF | TGTGCCAGCAGCCGGACGGACAGCTCCTACGAGCAGTACTTC
TRBD1 | TRBJ1-4 | TRBV19 | NA | CASRLGDSSTNEKLFF | TGTGCCAGTAGACTTGGGGACAGCTCAACTAATGAAAAACTGTTTTTT
NA | TRBJ1-4 | TRBV10-3 | NA | CAISGSVNEKLFF | TGTGCCATCAGTGGGAGTGTAAATGAAAAACTGTTTTTT
TRBD1 | TRBJ1-2 | TRBV6-6 | NA | CASSYTTGGDGYTF | TGTGCCAGCAGTTACACCACAGGGGGCGATGGCTACACCTTC
NA | TRBJ1-5 | TRBV10-3 | NA | CAISGTNQPQHF | TGTGCCATCAGTGGTACAAATCAGCCCCAGCATTTT
NA | TRBJ1-2 | TRBV2 | NA | CASSYENSYGYTF | TGTGCCAGCAGCTACGAGAATTCCTATGGCTACACCTTC
NA | TRBJ2-1 | TRBV6-1 | NA | CASSNLLTGGDGQFF | TGTGCCAGCAGTAACCTCCTGACGGGGGGCGATGGGCAGTTCTTC
TRBD1 | TRBJ2-1 | TRBV5-1 | NA | CASSSGQVGDDEQFF | TGCGCCAGCAGCTCAGGACAGGTGGGTGACGATGAGCAGTTCTTC
TRBD1 | TRBJ2-4 | TRBV5-1 | NA | CASSPEPTGAAKNIQYF | TGCGCCAGCAGCCCAGAACCGACAGGGGCGGCCAAAAACATTCAGTACTTC
TRBD1 | TRBJ2-1 | TRBV18 | NA | CASSPYQGENYNEQFF | TGTGCCAGCTCACCCTACCAGGGGGAAAATTACAATGAGCAGTTCTTC
NA | TRBJ1-4 | TRBV5-6 | NA | CASSLVATTNEKLFF | TGTGCCAGCAGCTTGGTGGCCACAACTAATGAAAAACTGTTTTTT
TRBD1 | TRBJ1-1 | TRBV5-1 | NA | CASSGTGGSTEAFF | TGCGCCAGCAGCGGGACAGGGGGAAGCACTGAAGCTTTCTTT
NA | TRBJ2-3 | TRBV7-9 | NA | CASSKSRGAFVDTQYF | TGTGCCAGCAGCAAAAGTCGGGGGGCATTTGTAGATACGCAGTATTTT
NA | TRBJ2-5 | TRBV6-5 | NA | CASSYTEGRETQYF | TGTGCCAGCAGTTACACGGAGGGCCGAGAGACCCAGTACTTC
NA | TRBJ2-2 | TRBV25-1 | NA | CASRPNHLDGELFF | TGTGCCAGCAGACCTAACCATCTAGACGGGGAGCTGTTTTTT
TRBD1 | TRBJ2-7 | TRBV2 | NA | CASSEGQEIYEQYF | TGTGCCAGCAGTGAGGGACAGGAGATTTACGAGCAGTACTTC
NA | TRBJ2-3 | TRBV11-2 | NA | CASSLGLASTDTQYF | TGTGCCAGCAGCTTGGGGCTGGCTAGCACAGATACGCAGTATTTT
NA | TRBJ1-3 | TRBV7-2 | NA | CASSQTQPYGTIYF | TGTGCCAGCAGCCAGACACAGCCTTATGGCACCATATATTTT
TRBD2 | TRBJ2-1 | TRBV6-1 | once | CASSIWDYSYNEQFF | TGTGCCAGCAGCATTTGGGACTATTCCTACAATGAGCAGTTCTTC